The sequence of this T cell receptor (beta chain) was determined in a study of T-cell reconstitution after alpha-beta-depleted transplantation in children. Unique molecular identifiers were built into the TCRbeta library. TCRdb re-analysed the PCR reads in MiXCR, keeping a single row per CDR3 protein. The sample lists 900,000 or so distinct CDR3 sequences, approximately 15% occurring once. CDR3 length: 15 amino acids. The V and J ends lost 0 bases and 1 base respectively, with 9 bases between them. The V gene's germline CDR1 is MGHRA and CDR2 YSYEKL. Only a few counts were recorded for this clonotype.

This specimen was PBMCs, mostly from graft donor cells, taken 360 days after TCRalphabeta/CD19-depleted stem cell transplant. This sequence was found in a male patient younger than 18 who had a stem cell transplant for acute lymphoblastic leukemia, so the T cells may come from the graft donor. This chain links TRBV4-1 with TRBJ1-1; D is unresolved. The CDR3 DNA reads TGCGCCAGCAGCCAAGAAGGTTGGCCGAACACTGAAGCTTTCTTT. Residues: CASSQEGWPNTEAFF.